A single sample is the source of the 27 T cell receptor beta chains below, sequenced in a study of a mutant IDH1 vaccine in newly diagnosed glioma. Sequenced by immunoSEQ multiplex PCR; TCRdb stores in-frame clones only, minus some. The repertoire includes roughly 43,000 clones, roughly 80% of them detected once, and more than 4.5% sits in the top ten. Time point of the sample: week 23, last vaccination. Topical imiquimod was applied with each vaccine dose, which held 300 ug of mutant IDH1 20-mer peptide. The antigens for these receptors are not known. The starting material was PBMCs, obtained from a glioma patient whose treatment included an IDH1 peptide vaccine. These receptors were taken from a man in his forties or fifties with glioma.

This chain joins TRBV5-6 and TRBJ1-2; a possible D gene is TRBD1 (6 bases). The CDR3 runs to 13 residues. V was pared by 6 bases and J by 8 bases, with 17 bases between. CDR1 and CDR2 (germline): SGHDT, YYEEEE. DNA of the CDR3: TGTGCCAGCACCGACAGGACGGCTACGGGCTACACCTTC. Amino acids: CASTDRTATGYTF.

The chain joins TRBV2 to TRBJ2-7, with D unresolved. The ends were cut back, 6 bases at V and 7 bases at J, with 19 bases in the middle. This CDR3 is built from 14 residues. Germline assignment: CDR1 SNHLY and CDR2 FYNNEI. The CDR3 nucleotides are TGTGCCAGCAGACGGTCCAGCCTCGAAGAGGAGCAGTACTTC. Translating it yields CASRRSSLEEEQYF. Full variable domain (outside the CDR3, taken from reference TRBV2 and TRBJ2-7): EPEVTQTPSHQVTQMGQEVILRCVPISNHLYFYWYRQILGQKVEFLVSFYNNEISEKSEIFDDQFSVERPDGSNFTLKIRSTKLEDSAMYFCASRRSSLEEEQYFGPGTRLTVT.

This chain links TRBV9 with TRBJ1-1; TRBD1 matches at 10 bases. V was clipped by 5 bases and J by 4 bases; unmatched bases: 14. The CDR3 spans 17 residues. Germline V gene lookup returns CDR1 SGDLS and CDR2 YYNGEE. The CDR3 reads CASSRFEDRGGRTEAFF. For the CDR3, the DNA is TGTGCCAGCAGTCGGTTTGAGGACAGGGGGGGACGCACTGAAGCTTTCTTT.

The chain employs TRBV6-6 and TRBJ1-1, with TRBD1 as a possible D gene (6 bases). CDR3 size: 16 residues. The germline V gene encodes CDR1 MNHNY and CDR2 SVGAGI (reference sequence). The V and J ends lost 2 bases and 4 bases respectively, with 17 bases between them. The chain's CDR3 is CASSYGGAGQGTEAFF. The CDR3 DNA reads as TGTGCCAGCAGTTACGGGGGGGCAGGGCAGGGCACTGAAGCTTTCTTT.

CDR3 in amino acids: CASSLTRQGRGGTQYF. CDR3 nucleotide sequence: TGTGCCAGCAGCTTAACCCGACAGGGGAGGGGCGGGACCCAGTACTTC. This sequence joins TRBV7-3 and TRBJ2-5, with D maybe TRBD1 (8 bases). CDR1 and CDR2 from the germline V gene are SGHTA and FQGTGA. The V end was cut by 0 bases, the J end by 7 bases, with 18 bases between. The CDR3 spans 16 residues.

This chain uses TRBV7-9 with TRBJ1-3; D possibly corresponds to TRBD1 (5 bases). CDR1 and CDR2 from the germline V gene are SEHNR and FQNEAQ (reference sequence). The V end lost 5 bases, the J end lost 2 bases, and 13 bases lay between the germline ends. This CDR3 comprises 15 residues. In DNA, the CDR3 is TGTGCCAGCAGCATCGTGGGCAGGGCTGGAAACACCATATATTTT. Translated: CASSIVGRAGNTIYF.

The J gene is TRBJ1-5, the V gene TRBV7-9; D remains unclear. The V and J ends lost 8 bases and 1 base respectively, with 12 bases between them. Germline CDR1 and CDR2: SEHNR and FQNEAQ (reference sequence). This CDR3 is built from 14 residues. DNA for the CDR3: TGTGCCAGCCAGCGGGATGCGAGCAATCAGCCCCAGCATTTT. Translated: CASQRDASNQPQHF.

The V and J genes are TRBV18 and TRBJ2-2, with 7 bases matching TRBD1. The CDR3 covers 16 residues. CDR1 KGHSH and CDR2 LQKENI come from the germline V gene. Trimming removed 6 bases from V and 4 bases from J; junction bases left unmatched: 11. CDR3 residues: CASSSETGIGTGELFF. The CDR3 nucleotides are TGTGCCAGCTCCTCCGAGACAGGGATAGGCACCGGGGAGCTGTTTTTT. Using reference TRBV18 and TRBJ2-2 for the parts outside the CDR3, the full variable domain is NAGVMQNPRHLVRRRGQEARLRCSPMKGHSHVYWYRQLPEEGLKFMVYLQKENIIDESGMPKERFSAEFPKEGPSILRIQQVVRGDSAAYFCASSSETGIGTGELFFGEGSRLTVL.

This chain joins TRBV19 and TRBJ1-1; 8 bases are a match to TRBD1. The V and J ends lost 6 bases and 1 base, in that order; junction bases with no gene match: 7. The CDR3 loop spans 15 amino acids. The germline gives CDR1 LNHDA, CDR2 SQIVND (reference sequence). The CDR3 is CASRKQGVRNTEAFF. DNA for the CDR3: TGTGCCAGTAGGAAACAGGGGGTCCGGAACACTGAAGCTTTCTTT.

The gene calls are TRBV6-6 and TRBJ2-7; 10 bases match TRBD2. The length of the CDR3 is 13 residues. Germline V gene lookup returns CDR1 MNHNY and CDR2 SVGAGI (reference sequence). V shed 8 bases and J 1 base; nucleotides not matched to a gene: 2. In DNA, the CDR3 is TGTGCCAGCGGGACTAGCGCGTCCTACGAGCAGTACTTC. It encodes CASGTSASYEQYF.

The CDR3 protein is CASSAGGNDRSHYGYTF. The CDR3 DNA reads as TGTGCCAGCAGCGCGGGGGGGAATGACAGGTCGCACTATGGCTACACCTTC. This chain connects TRBV9 to TRBJ1-2; possibly TRBD1 for D (6 bases). This CDR3 contains 17 residues. V shed 3 bases and J shed 3 bases, with 21 bases lying between them. Looked up from germline, CDR1 is SGDLS and CDR2 is YYNGEE.

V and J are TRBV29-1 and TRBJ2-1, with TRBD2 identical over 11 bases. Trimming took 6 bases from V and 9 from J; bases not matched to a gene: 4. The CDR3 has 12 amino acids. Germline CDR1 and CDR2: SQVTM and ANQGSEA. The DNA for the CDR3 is TGCAGCGTGACTAGCGGGGAGGCTGAGCAGTTCTTC. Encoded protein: CSVTSGEAEQFF.

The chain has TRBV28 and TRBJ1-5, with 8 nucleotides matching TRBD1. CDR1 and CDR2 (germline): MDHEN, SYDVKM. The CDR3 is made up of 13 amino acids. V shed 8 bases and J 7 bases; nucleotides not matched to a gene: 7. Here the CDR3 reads CASRGQGRQPQHF. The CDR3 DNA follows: TGTGCCAGCCGCGGACAGGGAAGACAGCCCCAGCATTTT.

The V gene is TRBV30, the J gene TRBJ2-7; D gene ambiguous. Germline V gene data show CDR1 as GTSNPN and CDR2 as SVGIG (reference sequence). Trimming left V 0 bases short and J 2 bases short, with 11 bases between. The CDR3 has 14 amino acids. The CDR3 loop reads CAWSVLTGAYEQYF. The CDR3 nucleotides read TGTGCCTGGAGTGTACTGACGGGTGCCTACGAGCAGTACTTC.

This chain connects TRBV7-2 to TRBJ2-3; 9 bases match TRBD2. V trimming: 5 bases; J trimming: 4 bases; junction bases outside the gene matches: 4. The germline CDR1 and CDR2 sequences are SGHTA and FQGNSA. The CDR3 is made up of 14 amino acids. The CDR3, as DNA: TGTGCCAGCAGCCGCGGGGGGGCCGCAGATACGCAGTATTTT. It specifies CASSRGGAADTQYF.

This chain's CDR3 is CASSLEGTGPGSNQPQHF. The CDR3 region has the DNA TGTGCCAGCAGCTTGGAGGGCACAGGCCCCGGGAGCAATCAGCCCCAGCATTTT. The rearrangement uses TRBV5-8 and TRBJ1-5; the D gene is possibly TRBD1 (5 bases). Germline V lookup: CDR1 SGHTS, CDR2 YDEGEE. The CDR3 consists of 18 residues. V was trimmed by 0 bases and J by 1 base, leaving 17 bases between them.

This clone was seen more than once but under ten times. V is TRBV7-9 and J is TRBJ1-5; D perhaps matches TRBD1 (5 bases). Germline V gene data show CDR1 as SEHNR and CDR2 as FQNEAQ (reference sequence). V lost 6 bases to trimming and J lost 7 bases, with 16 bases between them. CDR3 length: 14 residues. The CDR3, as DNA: TGTGCCAGCAGTCCCGGGCAGGGTAGACAGCCCCAGCATTTT. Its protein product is CASSPGQGRQPQHF.

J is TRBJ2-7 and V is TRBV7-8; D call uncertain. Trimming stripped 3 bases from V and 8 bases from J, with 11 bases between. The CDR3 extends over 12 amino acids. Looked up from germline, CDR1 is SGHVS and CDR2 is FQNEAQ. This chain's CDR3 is CASSFAESKQYF. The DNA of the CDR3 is TGTGCCAGCAGCTTTGCGGAATCCAAGCAGTACTTC.

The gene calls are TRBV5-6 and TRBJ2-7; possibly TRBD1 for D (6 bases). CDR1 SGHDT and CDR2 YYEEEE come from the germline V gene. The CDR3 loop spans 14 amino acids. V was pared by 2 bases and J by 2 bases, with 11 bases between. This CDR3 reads CASSFGQSPYEQYF. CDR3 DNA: TGTGCCAGCAGCTTTGGACAGTCTCCCTACGAGCAGTACTTC.

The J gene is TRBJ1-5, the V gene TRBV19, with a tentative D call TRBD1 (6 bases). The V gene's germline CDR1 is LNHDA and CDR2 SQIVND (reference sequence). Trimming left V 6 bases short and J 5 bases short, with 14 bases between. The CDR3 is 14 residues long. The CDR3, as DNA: TGTGCCAGTAGACAGACAGGCCTTTATCAGCCCCAGCATTTT. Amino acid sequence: CASRQTGLYQPQHF.

Written as DNA, the CDR3 is TGTGCCAGCAGTTATTATTACAGGAGGAGCACTGAAGCTTTCTTT. It codes for CASSYYYRRSTEAFF. The chain couples TRBV6-5 to TRBJ1-1; maybe TRBD1 (5 bases). The ends were cut back, 3 bases at V and 4 bases at J, with 15 bases in the middle. Germline V gene sequence: CDR1 MNHEY, CDR2 SVGAGI. CDR3 length: 15 residues.

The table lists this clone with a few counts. CDR3 nucleotides: TGCGCCAGCAGCCAGCAACTAGCCTATCAAGAGACCCAGTACTTC. Its protein product is CASSQQLAYQETQYF. The chain employs TRBV4-3 and TRBJ2-5; the D gene is possibly TRBD2 (6 bases). This CDR3 comprises 15 residues. V was shortened by 3 bases and J by 2 bases, with 13 bases between the two germline ends. Germline values: CDR1 LGHNA, CDR2 YSLEER.

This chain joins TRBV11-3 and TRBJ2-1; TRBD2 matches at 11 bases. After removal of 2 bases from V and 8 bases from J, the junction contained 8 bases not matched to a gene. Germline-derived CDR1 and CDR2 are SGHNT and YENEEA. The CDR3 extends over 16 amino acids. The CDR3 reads CASSLSTSGVGHEQFF. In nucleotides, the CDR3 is TGTGCCAGCAGCTTATCGACTAGCGGGGTAGGGCATGAGCAGTTCTTC.

DNA for the CDR3: TGTGCCAGCAGTGAAGAAGGGTCGGTTCATGAAAAACTGTTTTTT. Its translation is CASSEEGSVHEKLFF. The chain joins TRBV6-1 to TRBJ1-4; D ambiguous. The V and J ends lost 1 base and 6 bases respectively, with 12 bases between them. Per germline, CDR1 MNHNS and CDR2 SASEGT. The CDR3 loop spans 15 amino acids.

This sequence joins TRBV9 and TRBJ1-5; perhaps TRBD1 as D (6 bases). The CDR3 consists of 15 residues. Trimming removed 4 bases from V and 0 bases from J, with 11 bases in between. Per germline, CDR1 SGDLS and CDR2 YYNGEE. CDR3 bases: TGTGCCAGCAGCTCAGGGGTTGTTAGCAATCAGCCCCAGCATTTT. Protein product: CASSSGVVSNQPQHF.

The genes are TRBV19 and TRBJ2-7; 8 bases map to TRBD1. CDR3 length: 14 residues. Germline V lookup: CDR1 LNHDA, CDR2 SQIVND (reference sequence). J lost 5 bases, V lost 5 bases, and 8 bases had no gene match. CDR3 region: CASSSRQGRDEQYF. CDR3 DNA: TGTGCCAGTAGTTCTCGACAGGGGCGGGACGAGCAGTACTTC.

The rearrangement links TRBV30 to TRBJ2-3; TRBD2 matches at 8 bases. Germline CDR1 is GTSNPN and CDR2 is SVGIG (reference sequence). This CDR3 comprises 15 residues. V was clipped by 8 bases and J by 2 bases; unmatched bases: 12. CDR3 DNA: TGTGCCCGGGGTGGCGGGGGGCTTACCACAGATACGCAGTATTTT. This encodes CARGGGGLTTDTQYF.